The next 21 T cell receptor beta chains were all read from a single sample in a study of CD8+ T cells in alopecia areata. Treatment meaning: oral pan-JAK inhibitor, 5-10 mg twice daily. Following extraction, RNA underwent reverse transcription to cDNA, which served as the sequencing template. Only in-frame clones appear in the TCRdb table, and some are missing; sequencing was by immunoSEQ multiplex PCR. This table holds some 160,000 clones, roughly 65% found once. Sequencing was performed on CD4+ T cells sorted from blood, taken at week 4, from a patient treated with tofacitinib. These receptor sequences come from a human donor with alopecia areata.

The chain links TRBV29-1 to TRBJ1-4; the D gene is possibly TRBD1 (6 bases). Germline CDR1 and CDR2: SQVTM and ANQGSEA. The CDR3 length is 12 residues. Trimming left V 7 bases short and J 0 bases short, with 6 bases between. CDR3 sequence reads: CSGQATNEKLFF. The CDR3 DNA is TGCAGCGGACAGGCAACTAATGAAAAACTGTTTTTT.

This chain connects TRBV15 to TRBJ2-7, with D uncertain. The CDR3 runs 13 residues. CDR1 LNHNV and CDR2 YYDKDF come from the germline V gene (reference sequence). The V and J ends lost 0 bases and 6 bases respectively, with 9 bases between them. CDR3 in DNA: TGTGCCACCAGCAGAGAGGATGGGGTCGAGCAGTACTTC. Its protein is CATSREDGVEQYF.

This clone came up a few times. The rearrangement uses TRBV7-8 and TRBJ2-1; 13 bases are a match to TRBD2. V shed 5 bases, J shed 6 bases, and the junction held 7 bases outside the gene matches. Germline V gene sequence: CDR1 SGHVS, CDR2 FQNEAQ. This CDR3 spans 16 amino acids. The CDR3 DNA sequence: TGTGCCAGCAGCCCTTCGGGGACTAGCGGGGTCAATGAGCAGTTCTTC. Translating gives CASSPSGTSGVNEQFF.

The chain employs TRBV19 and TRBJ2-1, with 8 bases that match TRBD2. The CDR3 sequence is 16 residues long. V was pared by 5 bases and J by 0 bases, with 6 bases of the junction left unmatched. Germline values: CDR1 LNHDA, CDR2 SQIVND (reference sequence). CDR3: CASSPPGGSSYNEQFF. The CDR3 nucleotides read TGTGCCAGTAGTCCCCCGGGGGGGAGCTCCTACAATGAGCAGTTCTTC. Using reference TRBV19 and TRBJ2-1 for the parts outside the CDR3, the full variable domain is DGGITQSPKYLFRKEGQNVTLSCEQNLNHDAMYWYRQDPGQGLRLIYYSQIVNDFQKGDIAEGYSVSREKKESFPLTVTSAQKNPTAFYLCASSPPGGSSYNEQFFGPGTRLTVL.

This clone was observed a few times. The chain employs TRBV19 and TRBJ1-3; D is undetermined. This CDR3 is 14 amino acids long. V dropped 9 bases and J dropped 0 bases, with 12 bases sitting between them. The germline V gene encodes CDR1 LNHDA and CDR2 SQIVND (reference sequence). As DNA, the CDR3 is TGTGCCAGCGAGTCAGAAGTCTCTGGAAACACCATATATTTT. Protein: CASESEVSGNTIYF.

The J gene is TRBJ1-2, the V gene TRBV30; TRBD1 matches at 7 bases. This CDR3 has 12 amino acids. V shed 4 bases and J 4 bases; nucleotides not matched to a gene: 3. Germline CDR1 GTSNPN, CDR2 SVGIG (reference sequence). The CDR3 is CAWNDRAYGYTF. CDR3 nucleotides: TGTGCCTGGAACGACAGGGCCTATGGCTACACCTTC.

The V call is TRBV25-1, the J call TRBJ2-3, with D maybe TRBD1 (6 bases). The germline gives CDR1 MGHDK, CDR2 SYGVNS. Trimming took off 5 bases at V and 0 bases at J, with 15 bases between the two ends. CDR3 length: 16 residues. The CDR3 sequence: CASSPWTDGSTDTQYF. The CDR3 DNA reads TGTGCCAGCAGTCCTTGGACAGATGGGAGCACAGATACGCAGTATTTT.

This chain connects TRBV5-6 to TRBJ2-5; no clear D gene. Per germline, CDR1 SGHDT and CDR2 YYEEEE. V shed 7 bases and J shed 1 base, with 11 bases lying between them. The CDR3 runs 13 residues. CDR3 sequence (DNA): TGTGCCAGCTATCGAGGAGTCCAAGAGACCCAGTACTTC. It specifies CASYRGVQETQYF.

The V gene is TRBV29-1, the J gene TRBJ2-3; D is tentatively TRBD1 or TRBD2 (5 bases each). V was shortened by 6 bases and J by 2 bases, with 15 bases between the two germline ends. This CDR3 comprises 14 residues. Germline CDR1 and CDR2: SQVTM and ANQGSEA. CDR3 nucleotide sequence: TGCAGCGTGACCGGGACCCCAGACACAGATACGCAGTATTTT. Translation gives CSVTGTPDTDTQYF.

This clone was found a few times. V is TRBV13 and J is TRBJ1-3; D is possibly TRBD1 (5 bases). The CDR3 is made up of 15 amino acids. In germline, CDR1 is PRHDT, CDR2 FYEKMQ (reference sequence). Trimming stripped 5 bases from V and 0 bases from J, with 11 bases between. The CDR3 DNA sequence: TGTGCCAGCAGCCCGGGGACGGTCTCTGGAAACACCATATATTTT. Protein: CASSPGTVSGNTIYF.

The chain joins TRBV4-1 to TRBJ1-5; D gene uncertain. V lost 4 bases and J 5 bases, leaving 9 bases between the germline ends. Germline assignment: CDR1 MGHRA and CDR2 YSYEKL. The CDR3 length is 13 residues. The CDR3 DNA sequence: TGCGCCAGCAGCCGCGGACGAGATCAGCCCCAGCATTTT. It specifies CASSRGRDQPQHF.

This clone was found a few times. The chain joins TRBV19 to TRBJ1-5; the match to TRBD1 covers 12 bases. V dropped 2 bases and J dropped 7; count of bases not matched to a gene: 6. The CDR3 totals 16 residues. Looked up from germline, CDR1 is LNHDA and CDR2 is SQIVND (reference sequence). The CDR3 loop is CASSIPGQGARQPQHF. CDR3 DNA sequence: TGTGCCAGTAGTATACCGGGACAGGGGGCGCGGCAGCCCCAGCATTTT.

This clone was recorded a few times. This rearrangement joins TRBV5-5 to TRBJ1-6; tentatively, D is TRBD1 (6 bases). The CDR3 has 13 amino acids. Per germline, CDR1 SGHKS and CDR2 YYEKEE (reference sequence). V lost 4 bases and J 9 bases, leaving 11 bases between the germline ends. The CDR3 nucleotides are TGTGCCAGCAGCGCAACAGGGATTTCACCCCTCCACTTT. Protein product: CASSATGISPLHF.

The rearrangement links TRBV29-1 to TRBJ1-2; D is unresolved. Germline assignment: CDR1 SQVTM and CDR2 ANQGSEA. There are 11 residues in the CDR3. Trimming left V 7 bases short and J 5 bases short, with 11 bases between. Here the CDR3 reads CSGVEGYGYTF. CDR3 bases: TGCAGCGGTGTTGAGGGATATGGCTACACCTTC.

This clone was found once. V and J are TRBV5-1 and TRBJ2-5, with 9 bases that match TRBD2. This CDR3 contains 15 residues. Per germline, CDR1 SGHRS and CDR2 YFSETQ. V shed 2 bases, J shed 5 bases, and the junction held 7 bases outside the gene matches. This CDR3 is CASSFLAGPEETQYF. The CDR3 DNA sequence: TGCGCCAGCAGCTTTCTAGCGGGGCCGGAGGAGACCCAGTACTTC.

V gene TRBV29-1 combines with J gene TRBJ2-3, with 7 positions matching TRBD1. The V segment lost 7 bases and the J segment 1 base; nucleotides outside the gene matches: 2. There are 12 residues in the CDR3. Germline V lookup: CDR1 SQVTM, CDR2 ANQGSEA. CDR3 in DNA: TGCAGCGACACAGGGGGCACAGATACGCAGTATTTT. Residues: CSDTGGTDTQYF.

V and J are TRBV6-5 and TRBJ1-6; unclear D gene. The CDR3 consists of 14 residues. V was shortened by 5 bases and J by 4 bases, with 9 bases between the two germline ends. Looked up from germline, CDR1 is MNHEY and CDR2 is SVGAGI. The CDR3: CASSPGQYNSPLHF. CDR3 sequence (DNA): TGTGCCAGCAGTCCTGGGCAGTATAATTCACCCCTCCACTTT.

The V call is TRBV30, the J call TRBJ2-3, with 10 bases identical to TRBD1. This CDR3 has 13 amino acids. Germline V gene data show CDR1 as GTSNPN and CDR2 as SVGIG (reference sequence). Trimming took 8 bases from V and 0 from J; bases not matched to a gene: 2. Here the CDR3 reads CAGTGASTDTQYF. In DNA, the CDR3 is TGTGCCGGGACAGGGGCCAGCACAGATACGCAGTATTTT.

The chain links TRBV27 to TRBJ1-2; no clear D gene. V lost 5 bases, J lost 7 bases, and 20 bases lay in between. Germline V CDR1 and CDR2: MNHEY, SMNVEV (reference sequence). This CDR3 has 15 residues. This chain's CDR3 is CASSATGSHLLGYTF. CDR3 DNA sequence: TGTGCCAGCAGTGCAACCGGGTCCCATCTTCTTGGCTACACCTTC.

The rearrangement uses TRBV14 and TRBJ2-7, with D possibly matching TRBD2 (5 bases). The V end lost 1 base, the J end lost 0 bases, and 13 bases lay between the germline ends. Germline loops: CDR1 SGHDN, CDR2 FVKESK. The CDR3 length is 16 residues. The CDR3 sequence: CASSQGASPLSYEQYF. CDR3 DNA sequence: TGTGCCAGCAGCCAAGGGGCTAGCCCCCTCTCCTACGAGCAGTACTTC.

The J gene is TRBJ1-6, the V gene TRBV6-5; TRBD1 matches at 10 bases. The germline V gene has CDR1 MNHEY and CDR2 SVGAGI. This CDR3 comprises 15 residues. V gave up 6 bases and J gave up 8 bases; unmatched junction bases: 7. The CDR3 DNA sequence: TGTGCCAGCAGCTCGACCGGGACAGGGGATTCACCCCTCCACTTT. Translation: CASSSTGTGDSPLHF.